These 30 T cell receptor beta chains originate from one sample sequenced in a study of blood T cell repertoires in COVID-19. Clones were read by immunoSEQ multiplex PCR, and TCRdb kept only the in-frame ones, dropping some. The sample contains around 300,000 clones, more than 75% of which appear only once. Sequencing was performed on PBMCs or T cells enriched from blood (not recorded which). These receptors were taken from a woman between 18 and 29 years old who had recovered from COVID-19.

This clone appeared a single time. V and J are TRBV6-5 and TRBJ1-1; TRBD1 aligns across 8 bases. CDR1 MNHEY and CDR2 SVGAGI come from the germline V gene. The CDR3 has 14 residues. V shed 6 bases, J shed 1 base, and the junction held 4 bases outside the gene matches. This CDR3 is CASRKGQGNTEAFF. The CDR3 nucleotides are TGTGCCAGCAGAAAAGGACAGGGGAACACTGAAGCTTTCTTT.

The V call is TRBV6-5, the J call TRBJ2-6; TRBD2 is a possible D gene (5 bases). The CDR3 is 15 residues long. Trimming left V 7 bases short and J 1 base short, with 11 bases between. The germline V gene has CDR1 MNHEY and CDR2 SVGAGI. The CDR3 coding sequence is TGTGCCAGCATCAGGACTGTGTCTGGGGCCAACGTCCTGACTTTC. Translated: CASIRTVSGANVLTF.

The chain is built from TRBV28 and TRBJ2-5, with D possibly TRBD2 on 5 matching bases. The V end lost 3 bases, the J end lost 7 bases, and 12 bases lay between the germline ends. Germline CDR1 and CDR2: MDHEN and SYDVKM. CDR3 length: 13 residues. The CDR3 loop is CASSFGWSGTQYF. CDR3 coding DNA: TGTGCCAGCAGTTTTGGTTGGAGCGGGACCCAGTACTTC.

The genes are TRBV9 and TRBJ1-5; perhaps TRBD1 as D (6 bases). The germline V and J ends were trimmed by 2 bases and 5 bases, with 14 bases remaining between them. CDR3 length: 15 residues. Germline loops: CDR1 SGDLS, CDR2 YYNGEE. CDR3 in amino acids: CASSVGLGGDQPQHF. Written as DNA, the CDR3 is TGTGCCAGCAGCGTGGGTTTAGGGGGGGATCAGCCCCAGCATTTT.

This clone was detected only a few times. This chain connects TRBV10-2 to TRBJ1-2; a possible D gene is TRBD1 (5 bases). The V end was cut by 3 bases, the J end by 8 bases, with 10 bases between. The CDR3 consists of 12 residues. The germline gives CDR1 WSHSY, CDR2 SAAADI. This CDR3 is CASSDGGEGYTF. In DNA, the CDR3 is TGCGCCAGCAGTGACGGGGGTGAGGGCTACACCTTC.

The gene calls are TRBV2 and TRBJ2-1, with D maybe TRBD2 (5 bases). CDR3 length: 15 amino acids. Germline V gene sequence: CDR1 SNHLY, CDR2 FYNNEI. V was clipped by 6 bases and J by 6 bases, with 18 bases between them. CDR3 nucleotides: TGTGCCAGCAGCCCCGCGAGGGCCGGCAGCAATGAGCAGTTCTTC. Encoded protein: CASSPARAGSNEQFF.

This sequence joins TRBV12-3 or TRBV12-4 and TRBJ1-1; TRBD1 might be the D (6 bases). This CDR3 spans 13 amino acids. With 5 bases removed from V and 8 bases from J, the gap between germline ends came to 15 bases. CDR3 DNA sequence: TGTGCCAGCAGTACATTCCTGGACAGAGAAGCTTTCTTT. Amino acid sequence: CASSTFLDREAFF.

The chain employs TRBV7-9 and TRBJ2-6, with D tentatively TRBD1 (5 bases). V gave up 5 bases and J gave up 0 bases, with 14 bases separating them. Germline values: CDR1 SEHNR, CDR2 FQNEAQ (reference sequence). This CDR3 contains 17 residues. CDR3 loop: CASSPRTLFSGANVLTF. The CDR3 DNA reads as TGTGCCAGCAGCCCCCGGACACTATTCTCTGGGGCCAACGTCCTGACTTTC.

This chain uses TRBV7-9 with TRBJ1-1, with TRBD1 identical over 10 bases. There are 14 residues in the CDR3. Trimming took 4 bases from V and 7 from J; bases not matched to a gene: 6. Germline V gives CDR1 SEHNR, CDR2 FQNEAQ (reference sequence). As DNA, the CDR3 is TGTGCCAGCAGCTCGACAGGGGGCAAATTTGAAGCTTTCTTT. It yields the protein CASSSTGGKFEAFF. The full variable domain, rest sourced from reference TRBV7-9 and TRBJ1-1, is DTGVSQNPRHKITKRGQNVTFRCDPISEHNRLYWYRQTLGQGPEFLTYFQNEAQLEKSRLLSDRFSAERPKGSFSTLEIQRTEQGDSAMYLCASSSTGGKFEAFFGQGTRLTVV.

The chain combines TRBV6-2 or TRBV6-3 with TRBJ2-2; TRBD2 matches at 7 bases. In germline, CDR1 is MNHEY, CDR2 SVGEGT. CDR3 size: 15 residues. Trimming at V came to 2 bases and at J to 4 bases, leaving 4 bases not matched to a gene. CDR3 in DNA: TGTGCCAGCAGTTACGGCGGGAGTGGCACCGGGGAGCTGTTTTTT. Residues: CASSYGGSGTGELFF.

This clone appeared once. The chain joins TRBV6-5 to TRBJ2-7, with D maybe TRBD2 (7 bases). Between the trimmed V and J ends, which lost 6 bases and 2 bases, there was a span of 17 bases. Germline loops: CDR1 MNHEY, CDR2 SVGAGI. This CDR3 spans 15 amino acids. This CDR3 reads CASRGRGLVPYEQYF. In DNA form, the CDR3 reads TGTGCCAGCAGGGGGAGGGGGTTGGTTCCCTACGAGCAGTACTTC.

The rearrangement links TRBV6-5 to TRBJ2-7; the match to TRBD2 covers 12 bases. The CDR3 sequence is 13 residues long. V dropped 7 bases and J dropped 5; count of bases not matched to a gene: 3. The germline V gene has CDR1 MNHEY and CDR2 SVGAGI. The chain's CDR3 is CASTRLAGDEQYF. The CDR3 DNA is TGTGCCAGCACCAGACTAGCGGGAGACGAGCAGTACTTC.

V gene TRBV28 combines with J gene TRBJ2-1; maybe TRBD2 (5 bases). CDR3 size: 14 residues. Looked up from germline, CDR1 is MDHEN and CDR2 is SYDVKM. Trimming removed 5 bases from V and 1 base from J, with 9 bases in between. CDR3 bases: TGTGCCAGCAGTCAACTAGGGTCCTACAATGAGCAGTTCTTC. Translated: CASSQLGSYNEQFF.

The J gene is TRBJ1-2, the V gene TRBV27; tentative D call: TRBD1 (6 bases). The CDR3 is 14 amino acids. The V gene lost 0 bases and the J gene lost 6 bases, with 11 bases spanning the gap. CDR1 and CDR2 from the germline V gene are MNHEY and SMNVEV (reference sequence). The CDR3 region has the DNA TGTGCCAGCAGTTTATCGACAGGTGGTGATGGCTACACCTTC. Residues: CASSLSTGGDGYTF.

The CDR3 loop reads CASSYSRANTEAFF. In nucleotides, the CDR3 is TGTGCCAGCAGTTACTCACGAGCGAACACTGAAGCTTTCTTT. The chain has TRBV6-5 and TRBJ1-1; no reliable D call. V lost 0 bases and J 1 base, leaving 6 bases between the germline ends. This CDR3 comprises 14 residues. In germline, CDR1 is MNHEY, CDR2 SVGAGI.

V gene TRBV12-3 or TRBV12-4 combines with J gene TRBJ2-5, with 8 positions matching TRBD2. J was trimmed by 4 bases and V by 8 bases; bases with no gene match: 6. The CDR3 is 13 residues long. The CDR3 DNA is TGTGCCAGCCGGGAGGGAGTCGGAGAGACCCAGTACTTC. Translating gives CASREGVGETQYF.

The V call is TRBV28, the J call TRBJ1-3, with TRBD1 matching over 7 bases. The CDR3 covers 15 residues. Unmatched junction bases numbered 3, after V lost 4 bases and J lost 0 bases. The V gene's germline CDR1 is MDHEN and CDR2 SYDVKM. The DNA for the CDR3 is TGTGCCAGCAGTTCGACAGGGAGCTCTGGAAACACCATATATTTT. Translation gives CASSSTGSSGNTIYF.

This clone occurred a few times. The rearrangement uses TRBV6-5 and TRBJ1-5; no reliable D call. Between the trimmed V and J ends, which lost 8 bases and 3 bases, there was a span of 14 bases. The CDR3 consists of 14 residues. CDR1 and CDR2 (germline): MNHEY, SVGAGI. The CDR3 is CASLVSADNQPQHF. For the CDR3, the DNA is TGTGCCAGCCTGGTGTCTGCGGACAATCAGCCCCAGCATTTT.

The CDR3 protein is CASSSYRQGRTSYEQYF. CDR3 nucleotides: TGTGCCAGTAGTTCTTATAGACAGGGAAGGACTTCCTACGAGCAGTACTTC. V gene TRBV19 combines with J gene TRBJ2-7; 7 bases are a match to TRBD1. Germline CDR1 is LNHDA and CDR2 is SQIVND (reference sequence). The CDR3 covers 17 residues. The J segment lost 1 base and the V segment lost 5 bases, leaving 14 bases of the junction unmatched. The full variable domain, completed using reference TRBV19 and TRBJ2-7, is DGGITQSPKYLFRKEGQNVTLSCEQNLNHDAMYWYRQDPGQGLRLIYYSQIVNDFQKGDIAEGYSVSREKKESFPLTVTSAQKNPTAFYLCASSSYRQGRTSYEQYFGPGTRLTVT.

The J gene is TRBJ1-5, the V gene TRBV18; D is possibly TRBD1 (5 bases). The V and J ends lost 2 bases and 6 bases respectively, with 11 bases between them. The CDR3 consists of 14 residues. Germline V CDR1 and CDR2: KGHSH, LQKENI. The DNA for the CDR3 is TGTGCCAGCTCACCAAGCGGGGGAAGTCAGCCCCAGCATTTT. It yields the protein CASSPSGGSQPQHF.

This clone appeared a single time. The V gene is TRBV30, the J gene TRBJ2-7; no firm D call. CDR1 is GTSNPN, CDR2 SVGIG, per germline (reference sequence). The CDR3 is 13 amino acids. V dropped 0 bases and J dropped 3 bases, with 9 bases sitting between them. For the CDR3, the DNA is TGTGCCTGGAGTGTATCGCGAGTCTACGAGCAGTACTTC. Translating it yields CAWSVSRVYEQYF.

V gene TRBV28 combines with J gene TRBJ2-5; D unclear. CDR1 MDHEN and CDR2 SYDVKM come from the germline V gene. Trimming stripped 5 bases from V and 7 bases from J, with 11 bases between. The CDR3 runs 12 residues. CDR3 region: CASSPLTGTQYF. The CDR3 nucleotides are TGTGCCAGCAGTCCCCTTACCGGGACCCAGTACTTC. The whole variable domain, remainder taken from reference TRBV28 and TRBJ2-5, is DVKVTQSSRYLVKRTGEKVFLECVQDMDHENMFWYRQDPGLGLRLIYFSYDVKMKEKGDIPEGYSVSREKKERFSLILESASTNQTSMYLCASSPLTGTQYFGPGTRLLVL.

This clone was detected a few times. This sequence joins TRBV18 and TRBJ2-7, with D tentatively TRBD2 (6 bases). V gave up 5 bases and J gave up 1 base, with 15 bases separating them. The CDR3 loop spans 15 amino acids. CDR1 and CDR2 (germline): KGHSH, LQKENI. The CDR3 DNA sequence: TGTGCCAGCTCATTCACCGGGACTGATTCCTACGAGCAGTACTTC. Amino acid sequence: CASSFTGTDSYEQYF.

The V and J genes are TRBV7-9 and TRBJ2-3; no reliable D call. V was clipped by 0 bases and J by 9 bases, with 7 bases between them. The CDR3 sequence is 12 residues long. Germline V gives CDR1 SEHNR, CDR2 FQNEAQ (reference sequence). DNA of the CDR3: TGTGCCAGCAGCTTAGCGGGCTGGACGCAGTATTTT. It encodes CASSLAGWTQYF.

The V and J genes are TRBV6-5 and TRBJ2-7, with 7 bases aligning to TRBD1. CDR3 length equals 13 residues. The V segment lost 4 bases and the J segment 5 bases; nucleotides outside the gene matches: 5. CDR1 and CDR2 (germline): MNHEY, SVGAGI. This CDR3 is CASSSGQKDEQYF. CDR3 nucleotides: TGTGCCAGCAGTTCGGGACAGAAGGACGAGCAGTACTTC.

The rearrangement joins TRBV28 to TRBJ1-2; no definite D call. The ends were cut back, 2 bases at V and 3 bases at J, with 4 bases in the middle. Looked up from germline, CDR1 is MDHEN and CDR2 is SYDVKM. CDR3 length: 12 amino acids. The CDR3 DNA sequence: TGTGCCAGCAGTTTACAGGACTATGGCTACACCTTC. Amino acids: CASSLQDYGYTF.

The genes are TRBV18 and TRBJ1-6, with 9 bases identical to TRBD1. Losses at the gene ends were 3 bases for V and 4 bases for J; bases not matched to a gene: 4. Germline V gene lookup returns CDR1 KGHSH and CDR2 LQKENI. The CDR3 sequence is 16 residues long. The CDR3: CASSPRTGAYNSPLHF. The CDR3 DNA is TGTGCCAGCTCACCCAGGACAGGGGCTTATAATTCACCCCTCCACTTT.

This clone was seen a few times. V gene TRBV5-1 combines with J gene TRBJ1-2, with TRBD1 matching over 9 bases. With V trimmed by 3 bases and J by 8 bases, 8 bases remained unmatched. From germline, CDR1 is SGHRS and CDR2 YFSETQ. The CDR3 extends over 14 amino acids. CDR3 nucleotide sequence: TGCGCCAGCAGCTCAGCCGGGACAGGGATCGGCTACACCTTC. This encodes CASSSAGTGIGYTF.

The chain combines TRBV6-6 with TRBJ1-5, with D possibly TRBD1 on 5 matching bases. Trimming removed 1 base from V and 2 bases from J, with 12 bases in between. Germline V gene sequence: CDR1 MNHNY, CDR2 SVGAGI (reference sequence). The CDR3 is 16 amino acids. The CDR3: CASSYYPSGGNQPQHF. For the CDR3, the DNA is TGTGCCAGCAGTTACTATCCCTCGGGGGGCAATCAGCCCCAGCATTTT.

This clone is a singleton in its sample. The chain carries TRBV18 and TRBJ2-3; 7 bases agree with TRBD1. The V gene end was trimmed by 0 bases and the J gene end by 0 bases; junction bases not matched to a gene: 6. The CDR3 consists of 17 residues. CDR1 KGHSH and CDR2 LQKENI come from the germline V gene. The CDR3 bases are TGTGCCAGCTCACCACCCGGGGCAGGGGGAAGCACAGATACGCAGTATTTT. It encodes CASSPPGAGGSTDTQYF.